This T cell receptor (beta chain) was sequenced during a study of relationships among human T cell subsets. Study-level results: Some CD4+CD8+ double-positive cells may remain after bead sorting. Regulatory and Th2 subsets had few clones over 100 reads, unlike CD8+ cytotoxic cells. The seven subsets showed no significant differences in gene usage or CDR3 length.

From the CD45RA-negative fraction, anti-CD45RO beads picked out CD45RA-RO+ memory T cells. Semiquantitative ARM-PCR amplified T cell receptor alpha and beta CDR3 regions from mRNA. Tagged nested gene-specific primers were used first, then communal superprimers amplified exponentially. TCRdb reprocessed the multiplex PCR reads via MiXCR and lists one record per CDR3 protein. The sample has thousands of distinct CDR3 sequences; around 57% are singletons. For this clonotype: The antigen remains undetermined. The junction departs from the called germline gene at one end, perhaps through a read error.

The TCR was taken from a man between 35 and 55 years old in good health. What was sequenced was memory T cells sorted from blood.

CDR3: CASSPIRRYNEQLF. The CDR3 nucleotides are TGTGCCAGCAGCCCCATCAGGCGTTACAATGAGCAGCTCTTC. The chain carries TRBV11-2 and TRBJ2-1; D ambiguous. In germline, CDR1 is SGHAT, CDR2 FQNNGV. The CDR3 is 14 residues long. Variable domain in full (rest from reference TRBV11-2 and TRBJ2-1): EAGVAQSPRYKIIEKRQSVAFWCNPISGHATLYWYQQILGQGPKLLIQFQNNGVVDDSQLPKDRFSAERLKGVDSTLKIQPAKLEDSAVYLCASSPIRRYNEQLFGPGTRLTVL.